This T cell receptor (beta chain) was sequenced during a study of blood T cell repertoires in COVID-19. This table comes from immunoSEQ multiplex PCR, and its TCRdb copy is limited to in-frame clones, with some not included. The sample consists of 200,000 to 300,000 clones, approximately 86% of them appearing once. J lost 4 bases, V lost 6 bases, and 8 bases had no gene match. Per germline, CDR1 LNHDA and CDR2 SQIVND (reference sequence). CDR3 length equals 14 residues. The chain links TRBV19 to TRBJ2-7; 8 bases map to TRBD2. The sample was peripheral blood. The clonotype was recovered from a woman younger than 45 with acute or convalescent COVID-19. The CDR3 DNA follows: TGTGCCAGTAGGGAAGCGGGAGCTAGTTACGAGCAGTACTTC. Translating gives CASREAGASYEQYF.